This T cell receptor beta chain was captured by sequencing in a study of a mutant IDH1 vaccine in newly diagnosed glioma. Study-level information: Weeks 1, 3, 5, 7, 11, 15, 19 and 23 were when patients received their eight vaccinations. Once 4-6 weeks had passed after radiotherapy alone, vaccination started, or it started with temozolomide cycles.

As for this clone: Its antigen is still unknown.

Sequencing was performed with immunoSEQ multiplex PCR; in TCRdb, only in-frame clones are kept and a portion is missing. The table records around 40,000 clones, 81% of them present only once. As for time point: week 5, during vaccination. In the vaccine, a single dose held 300 ug of the mutant IDH1 20-mer peptide, along with topical imiquimod. The CDR3 totals 15 residues. After removal of 3 bases from V and 1 base from J, the junction contained 6 bases not matched to a gene. The V gene's germline CDR1 is SGHDT and CDR2 YYEEEE. Overall study results and limits: Changes in top peripheral clonotypes did not appear linked to pseudoprogression. Of the patients, approximately 93% had vaccine-induced immune responses.

The clonotype was recovered from a man aged 50 to 60 with glioma. This sample comprised PBMCs, obtained from a glioma patient whose treatment included an IDH1 peptide vaccine. The chain employs TRBV5-6 and TRBJ2-7; 8 bases map to TRBD1. The DNA for the CDR3 is TGTGCCAGCAGCTCGCCGGACAGGGCATCCTACGAGCAGTACTTC. Its translation is CASSSPDRASYEQYF.